This T cell receptor (beta chain) was profiled in a study of tumor and adjacent non-tumor tissue in lung cancer. Study overall: Stage I to III disease affected roughly ten men and roughly 5 women aged roughly 30 to 76. Findings of the study overall: TCR diversity was significantly greater in tumor than normal lung tissue. Normal lung showed higher cumulative top 100 clone frequency than tumor.

The CDR3 has 16 amino acids. From germline, CDR1 is SGHAT and CDR2 FQNNGV. No cell sorting was done before RNA was extracted from the tissue. Distant lung tissue was collected more than 3 cm away from the tumor edge. Concerning this clonotype itself: What it binds is unknown. One junction end does not reproduce the germline sequence, and a read error may be involved.

The library came from three nested PCR rounds adapted from ARM-PCR protocols. In TCRdb, the multiplex PCR reads were re-called with MiXCR into one record per CDR3 protein. The sample yields 90,000 to 100,000 distinct CDR3 sequences, 75% to 90% seen once. This rearrangement joins TRBV11-2 to TRBJ2-2; possibly TRBD1 for D (6 bases). The TCR was taken from a man in his 60s with small cell lung cancer. Material: distant non-tumor lung tissue. The CDR3 bases are TGTGCCAGCAGCGACTTGGGACACGGAAACACCGGTGAGCTGTTTTTT. It encodes CASSDLGHGNTGELFF.